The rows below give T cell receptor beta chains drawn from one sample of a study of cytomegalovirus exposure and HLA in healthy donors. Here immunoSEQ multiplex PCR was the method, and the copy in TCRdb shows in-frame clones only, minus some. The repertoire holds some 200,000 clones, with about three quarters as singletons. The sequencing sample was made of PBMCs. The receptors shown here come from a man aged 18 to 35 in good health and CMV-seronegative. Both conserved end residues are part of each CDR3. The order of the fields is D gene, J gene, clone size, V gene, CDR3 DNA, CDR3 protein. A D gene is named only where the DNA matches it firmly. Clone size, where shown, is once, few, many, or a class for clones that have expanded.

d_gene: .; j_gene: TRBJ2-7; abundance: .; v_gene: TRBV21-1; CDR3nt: TGTGCCAGCAGCAAGGCACCGGGGACTAGAAGGACTGCCTACGAGCAGTACTTC; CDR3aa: CASSKAPGTRRTAYEQYF
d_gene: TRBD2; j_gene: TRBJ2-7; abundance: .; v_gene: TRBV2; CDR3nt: TGTGCCAGCAGTGACCGGACTAGCGGGGGAGGTAGTGAGCAGTACTTC; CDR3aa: CASSDRTSGGGSEQYF
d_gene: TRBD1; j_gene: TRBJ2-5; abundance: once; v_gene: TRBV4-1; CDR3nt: TGCGCCAGCAGCCAAGGGACAGGGGTACAAGAGACCCAGTACTTC; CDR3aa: CASSQGTGVQETQYF
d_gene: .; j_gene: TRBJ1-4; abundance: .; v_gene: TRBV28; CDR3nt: TGTGCCAGCAGTCCCAACGCCTGGGCGGGTAATGAAAAACTGTTTTTT; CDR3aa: CASSPNAWAGNEKLFF
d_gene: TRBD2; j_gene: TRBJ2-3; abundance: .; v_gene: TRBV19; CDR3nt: TGTGCCAGTAGTTCGGGACTAGAAGGCACAGATACGCAGTATTTT; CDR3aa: CASSSGLEGTDTQYF
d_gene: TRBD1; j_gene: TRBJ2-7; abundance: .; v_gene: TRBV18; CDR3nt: TGTGCCAGCTCCCCTCCGGGACAGGGTATGTACGAGCAGTACTTC; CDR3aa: CASSPPGQGMYEQYF
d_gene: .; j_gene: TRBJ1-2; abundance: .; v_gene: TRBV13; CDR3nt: TGTGCCAGCAGCTTACCAGTTGACTTC; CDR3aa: CASSLPVDF
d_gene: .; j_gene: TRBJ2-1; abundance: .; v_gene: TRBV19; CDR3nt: TGTGCCAGTAGTCCCCGGACAGTGATTCGATACAATGAGCAGTTCTTC; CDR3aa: CASSPRTVIRYNEQFF
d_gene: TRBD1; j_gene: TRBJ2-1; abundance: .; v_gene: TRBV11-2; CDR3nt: TGTGCCAGCAGCTCGGGACAGGGGGCGAATGAGCAGTTCTTC; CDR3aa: CASSSGQGANEQFF
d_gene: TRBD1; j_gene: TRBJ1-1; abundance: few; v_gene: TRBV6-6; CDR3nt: TGTGCCAGCAGTTACAGGGGGCAGGAGGATGAAGCTTTCTTT; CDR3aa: CASSYRGQEDEAFF
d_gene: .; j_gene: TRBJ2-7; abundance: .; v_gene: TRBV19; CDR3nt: TGTGCCAGCCGCACCGGGACATGGACCGGGACCGGCGAGCAGTACTTC; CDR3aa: CASRTGTWTGTGEQYF
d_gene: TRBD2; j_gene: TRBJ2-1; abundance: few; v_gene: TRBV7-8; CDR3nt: TGTGCCAGCAGCCCGAAGGCGGGACTAGCGGGAAATGAGCAGTTCTTC; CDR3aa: CASSPKAGLAGNEQFF
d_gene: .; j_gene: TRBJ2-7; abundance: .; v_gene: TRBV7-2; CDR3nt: TGTGCCAGCAGCCAAAGGTCGGCCCAGGGGTACTACGAGCAGTACTTC; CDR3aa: CASSQRSAQGYYEQYF
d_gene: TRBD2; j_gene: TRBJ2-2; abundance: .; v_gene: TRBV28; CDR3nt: TGTGCCAGCAGCTACTTGACTAGCAGCGGGGAGCTGTTTTTT; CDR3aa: CASSYLTSSGELFF
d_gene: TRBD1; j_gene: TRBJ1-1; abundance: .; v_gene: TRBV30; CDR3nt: TGTGCCTGGAGTACCACAGGGGGCGCTTCTCGAGCTTTCTTT; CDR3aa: CAWSTTGGASRAFF
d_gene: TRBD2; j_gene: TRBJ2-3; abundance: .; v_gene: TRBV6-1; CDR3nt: TGTGCCAGCAGTGAGACCGGGGGGGCTATGACAGATACGCAGTATTTT; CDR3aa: CASSETGGAMTDTQYF
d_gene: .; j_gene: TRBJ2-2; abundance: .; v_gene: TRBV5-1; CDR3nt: TGCGCCAGCAGCGTGACAGGTTTCACCGGGGAGCTGTTTTTT; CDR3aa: CASSVTGFTGELFF
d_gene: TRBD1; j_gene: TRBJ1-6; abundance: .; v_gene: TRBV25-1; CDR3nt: TGTGCCAGCAGTGAGCGCATCGGACAGGCTCTCGGTTCACCCCTCCACTTT; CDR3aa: CASSERIGQALGSPLHF
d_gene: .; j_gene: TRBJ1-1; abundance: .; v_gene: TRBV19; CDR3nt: TGTGCCAGTAGTATGGAGGGTAGGACTGAAGCTTTCTTT; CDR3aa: CASSMEGRTEAFF
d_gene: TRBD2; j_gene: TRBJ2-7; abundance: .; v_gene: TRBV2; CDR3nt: TGTGCCAGCAGTGCGCCGACTAGCGGGGGGGCCTACTACGAGCAGTACTTC; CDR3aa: CASSAPTSGGAYYEQYF
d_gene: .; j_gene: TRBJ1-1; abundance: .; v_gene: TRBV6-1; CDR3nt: TGTGCCAGCAGTGACCCCAGGGGCTTGAACACTGAAGCTTTCTTT; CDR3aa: CASSDPRGLNTEAFF
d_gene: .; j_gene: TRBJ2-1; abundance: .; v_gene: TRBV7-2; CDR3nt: TGTGCCAGCAGCTTAGGACCAGGCGAAGCCTACAATGAGCAGTTCTTC; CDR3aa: CASSLGPGEAYNEQFF
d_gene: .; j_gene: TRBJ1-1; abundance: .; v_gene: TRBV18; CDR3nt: TGTGCCAGCTCACGTTATTCAGTTCCGAACACTGAAGCTTTCTTT; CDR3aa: CASSRYSVPNTEAFF
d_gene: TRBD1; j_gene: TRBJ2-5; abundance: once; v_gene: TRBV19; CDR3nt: TGTGCCAGTAGTTCCCGGACAGGGATGGAGACCCAGTACTTC; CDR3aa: CASSSRTGMETQYF
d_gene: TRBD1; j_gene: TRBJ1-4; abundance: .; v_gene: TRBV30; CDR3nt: TGTGCCTGGAAACCGGGACAGTCTAATGAAAAACTGTTTTTT; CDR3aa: CAWKPGQSNEKLFF
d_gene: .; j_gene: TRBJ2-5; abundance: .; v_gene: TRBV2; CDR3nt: TGTGCCAGCAAATGGAGGGATCGAGAGACCCAGTACTTC; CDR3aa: CASKWRDRETQYF
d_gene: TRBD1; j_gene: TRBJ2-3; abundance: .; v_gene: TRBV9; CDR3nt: TGTGCCAGCAGCGGACAGGGGGCGGCTATAGATACGCAGTATTTT; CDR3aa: CASSGQGAAIDTQYF
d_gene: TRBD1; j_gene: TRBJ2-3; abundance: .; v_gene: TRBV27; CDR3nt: TGTGCCACCCGGTTGGGACAGGTCCCATTCCAAGTGAGCACAGATACGCAGTATTTT; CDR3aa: CATRLGQVPFQVSTDTQYF
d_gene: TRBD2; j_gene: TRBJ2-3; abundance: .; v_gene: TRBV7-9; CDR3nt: TGTGCCAGCAGCTCGTCGGGACTAGCGGGGATCGATACGCAGTATTTT; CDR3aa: CASSSSGLAGIDTQYF
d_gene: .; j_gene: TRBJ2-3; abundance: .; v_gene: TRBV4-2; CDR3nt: TGTGCCAGCAGCCGGCATCCGGACTCTAGCACAGATACGCAGTATTTT; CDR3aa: CASSRHPDSSTDTQYF
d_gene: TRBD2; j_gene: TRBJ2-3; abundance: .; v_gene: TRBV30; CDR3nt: TGTGCCTGGAGTGTACGGGTGGGACTAGCGGGAGGGTGGGACACAGATACGCAGTATTTT; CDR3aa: CAWSVRVGLAGGWDTDTQYF
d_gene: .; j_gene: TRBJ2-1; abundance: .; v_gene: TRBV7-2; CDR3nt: TGTGCCAGCAGCTCGGACTCCGGCTTATGGTTCTTC; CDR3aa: CASSSDSGLWFF